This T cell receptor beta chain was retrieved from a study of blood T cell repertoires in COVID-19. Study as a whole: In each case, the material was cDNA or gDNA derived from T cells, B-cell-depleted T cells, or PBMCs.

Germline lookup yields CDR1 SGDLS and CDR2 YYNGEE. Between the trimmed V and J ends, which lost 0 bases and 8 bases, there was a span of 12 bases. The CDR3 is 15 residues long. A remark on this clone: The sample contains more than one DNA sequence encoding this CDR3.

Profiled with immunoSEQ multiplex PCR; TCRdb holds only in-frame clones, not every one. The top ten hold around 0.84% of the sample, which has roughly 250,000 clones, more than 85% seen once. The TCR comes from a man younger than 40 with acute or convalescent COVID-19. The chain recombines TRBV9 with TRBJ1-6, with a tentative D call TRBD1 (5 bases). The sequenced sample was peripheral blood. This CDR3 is CASSVAGPGDSPLHF. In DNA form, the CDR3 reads TGTGCCAGCAGCGTAGCAGGGCCGGGCGATTCACCCCTCCACTTT. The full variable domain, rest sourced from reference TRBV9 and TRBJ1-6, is DSGVTQTPKHLITATGQRVTLRCSPRSGDLSVYWYQQSLDQGLQFLIQYYNGEERAKGNILERFSAQQFPDLHSELNLSSLELGDSALYFCASSVAGPGDSPLHFGNGTRLTVT.